This TCR beta chain was obtained from a study of Ad26.COV2.S vaccination and SARS-CoV-2 variants. For the study at large: Enrolled in COV1001, the donor was in the Ad26.COV2.S trial arm, which received the vaccine.

The V gene end was trimmed by 3 bases and the J gene end by 5 bases; junction bases not matched to a gene: 11. Per germline, CDR1 MNHEY and CDR2 SMNVEV (reference sequence). This CDR3 is built from 18 residues. Note on this clone: The antigen remains unidentified.

The treatment: around 19 received Ad26.COV2.S at low or high dose, single or two shots; about 5 received placebo; per-sample allocation not given. It was on day 63 after the first vaccine or placebo injection that samples were taken. An Ad26 vector expressing Wuhan-strain SARS-CoV-2 spike served as the vaccine. Only in-frame clones appear in the TCRdb table, and some are missing; sequencing was by immunoSEQ multiplex PCR. The sample contains 350,000 to 400,000 clones, approximately 91% of which appear only once. Points from the study as a whole: Placebo recipients and vaccine recipients were similar in non-spike TCR breadth. The breadth of spike-specific CD8+ and CD4+ T cell responses after vaccination was reportedly substantial.

J is TRBJ2-6 and V is TRBV27; the match to TRBD1 covers 9 bases. Source: peripheral blood, taken in a trial of Ad26.COV2.S vaccine versus placebo. This receptor was obtained from a person between 18 and 59 years old who received the Ad26.COV2.S COVID-19 vaccine or a placebo. Here the CDR3 reads CASSFKGTGNVRANVLTF. The CDR3 coding sequence is TGTGCCAGCAGTTTCAAAGGGACAGGGAACGTTAGGGCCAACGTCCTGACTTTC.